The sequence of this TCR beta chain was determined in a study of shared clonotypes between healthy human individuals. Sequenced by immunoSEQ multiplex PCR; TCRdb stores in-frame clones only, minus some. Among a few million clones listed, more than 90% were seen once. Study-wide points: On the whole, naive subsets had larger estimated richness than memory subsets had.

V lost 5 bases and J lost 7, with 8 bases in between. Per the germline V gene, CDR1 is MNHNS and CDR2 is SASEGT. The CDR3 runs to 12 residues. Comments on this clone: Its antigen remains unidentified.

The chain recombines TRBV6-1 with TRBJ1-4; D uncertain. The specimen sequenced was naive CD4+ T cells sorted from blood. Specified subset: CD45RA+ positively selected. This TCR was recovered from a man younger than 35 in good health. The CDR3 sequence is CASSSGFEKLFF. The CDR3 DNA reads TGTGCCAGCAGTTCAGGCTTTGAAAAACTGTTTTTT.